The 12 T cell receptor beta chains given below trace back to one sample, sequenced in a study of T-cell reconstitution after alpha-beta-depleted transplantation in children. A TCRbeta library incorporating unique molecular identifiers was prepared. Using its own MiXCR run on the PCR reads, TCRdb lists one record per CDR3 protein. The table records roughly 500,000 distinct CDR3 sequences, about 10% of them present only once. The input for sequencing was PBMCs, taken before TCRalphabeta/CD19-depleted stem cell transplant. These receptors were collected from a child younger than 10 with inherited bone marrow failure, due to receive a stem cell transplant.

In its sample, this clonotype was seen many times. The chain combines TRBV7-2 with TRBJ2-3; 10 nucleotides align to TRBD2. Germline V lookup: CDR1 SGHTA, CDR2 FQGNSA. The CDR3 consists of 15 residues. V was clipped by 5 bases and J by 0 bases; unmatched bases: 2. CDR3 sequence: CASSKLAGSTDTQYF. The CDR3 DNA reads as TGTGCCAGCAGCAAACTAGCGGGAAGCACAGATACGCAGTATTTT.

This clonotype was detected many times. V usage is TRBV5-1 and J usage is TRBJ2-5; D is ambiguous. V was pared by 4 bases and J by 5 bases, with 12 bases between. The CDR3 sequence is 13 residues long. In germline, CDR1 is SGHRS, CDR2 YFSETQ. Here the CDR3 DNA reads TGCGCCAGCAGCCTCATGATGTTCGAGACCCAGTACTTC. This sequence encodes CASSLMMFETQYF.

This clonotype was detected ten times or more. The rearrangement joins TRBV27 to TRBJ1-5; D unresolved. Looked up from germline, CDR1 is MNHEY and CDR2 is SMNVEV (reference sequence). The CDR3 extends over 13 amino acids. V shed 2 bases and J shed 5 bases, with 7 bases lying between them. The CDR3 spells CASSLGLHQPQHF. Here the CDR3 DNA reads TGTGCCAGCAGTTTAGGATTGCATCAGCCCCAGCATTTT.

A remark on this clonotype: An end of the junction differs from the germline gene, which may be a read error. The chain recombines TRBV28 with TRBJ1-2, with 8 positions matching TRBD1. Looked up from germline, CDR1 is MDHEN and CDR2 is SYDVKM. This CDR3 comprises 14 residues. CDR3 region: CASSFSGGNYRYTF. The CDR3 nucleotides are TGTGCCAGCAGTTTTTCAGGGGGCAACTATCGCTACACCTTC.

This clonotype came up many times. The chain employs TRBV2 and TRBJ1-5; D is undetermined. The CDR3 covers 12 residues. V was cut by 3 bases and J by 10 bases, with 10 bases left in between. Germline loops: CDR1 SNHLY, CDR2 FYNNEI. CDR3 amino acids: CASSEPGPPQHF. The CDR3 bases are TGTGCCAGCAGTGAGCCTGGTCCACCCCAGCATTTT. The variable domain in full, completed from reference TRBV2 and TRBJ1-5, reads EPEVTQTPSHQVTQMGQEVILRCVPISNHLYFYWYRQILGQKVEFLVSFYNNEISEKSEIFDDQFSVERPDGSNFTLKIRSTKLEDSAMYFCASSEPGPPQHFGDGTRLSIL.

To note about this clonotype: This may come from a read error, since a much larger clone is one base off. This rearrangement joins TRBV7-9 to TRBJ1-1, with no clear D. This CDR3 has 15 amino acids. The germline gives CDR1 SEHNR, CDR2 FQNEAQ (reference sequence). CDR3 sequence reads: CASSLPVPTNTEDFF. CDR3 coding DNA: TGTGCCAGCAGCTTACCGGTACCGACGAACACTGAAGATTTCTTT.

This clonotype came up many times. The CDR3 reads CASSDGGLGYGYTF. The DNA of the CDR3 is TGTGCCAGCAGTGACGGGGGATTAGGATATGGCTACACCTTC. The chain links TRBV25-1 to TRBJ1-2, with D perhaps matching TRBD1 (5 bases). The length of the CDR3 is 14 residues. V was cut by 3 bases and J by 5 bases, with 13 bases left in between. Looked up from germline, CDR1 is MGHDK and CDR2 is SYGVNS.

This clonotype was counted at least ten times. The V and J genes are TRBV29-1 and TRBJ2-7, with D maybe TRBD1 (5 bases). There are 11 residues in the CDR3. Germline CDR1 and CDR2: SQVTM and ANQGSEA. V was shortened by 7 bases and J by 7 bases, with 14 bases between the two germline ends. This CDR3 reads CSALGVREQYF. The CDR3 region has the DNA TGCAGCGCCCTAGGGGTTCGGGAGCAGTACTTC.

This clonotype appeared a few times. The chain recombines TRBV28 with TRBJ2-1; 12 positions match TRBD2. The CDR3 runs 19 residues. CDR1 is MDHEN and CDR2 is SYDVKM in the germline V gene. V gave up 3 bases and J gave up 0 bases; unmatched junction bases: 9. As DNA, the CDR3 is TGTGCCAGCAGTTTGGGGACTAGCGGGCCACATTACTCCTACAATGAGCAGTTCTTC. It is translated as CASSLGTSGPHYSYNEQFF.

This clonotype was recorded at least ten times. This rearrangement joins TRBV6-2 or TRBV6-3 to TRBJ2-7, with D possibly matching TRBD2 (7 bases). V shed 3 bases and J shed 5 bases, with 14 bases lying between them. The germline V gene encodes CDR1 MNHEY and CDR2 SVGEGT. The CDR3 consists of 14 residues. DNA of the CDR3: TGTGCCAGCAGTTATCTGGGGGGGCTGGACGAGCAGTACTTC. Translating it yields CASSYLGGLDEQYF.

This clonotype was counted many times. CDR3 DNA sequence: TGCAGCGTTGAAGACACGCCACCGGTCGATACGCAGTATTTT. It codes for CSVEDTPPVDTQYF. The chain recombines TRBV29-1 with TRBJ2-3; D is unclear. Trimming pared 0 bases from V and 6 bases from J, leaving 13 bases between. Germline CDR1 is SQVTM and CDR2 is ANQGSEA. The CDR3 is 14 amino acids.

This clonotype was recorded a few times. CDR3 bases: TGCGCCAGCAGCCAAGAGGCGGTACAAGAGACCCAGTACTTC. It translates to CASSQEAVQETQYF. V is TRBV4-3 and J is TRBJ2-5; D call uncertain. This CDR3 contains 14 residues. V lost 0 bases and J 2 bases, leaving 7 bases between the germline ends. CDR1 and CDR2 from the germline V gene are LGHNA and YSLEER.